The clone carrying this T cell receptor beta chain was seen ten or more times. What it binds is not known. TCRdb called the reads again in MiXCR, with one record for every CDR3 protein. Here the sample spans approximately 2,800 distinct CDR3 sequences, more than 12% being singletons. In germline, CDR1 is GTSNPN, CDR2 SVGIG (reference sequence). The CDR3 length is 16 residues. The V and J ends lost 0 bases and 9 bases, in that order; junction bases with no gene match: 12. This sample stems from a study of liver allograft versus peripheral blood T cells. Study context: Intrahepatic T cell receptor repertoires from transplanted livers were compared against repertoires in recipients' peripheral blood. General study points: Reportedly, liver allograft T cell receptor repertoires differed from peripheral blood ones.

The receptor was isolated from a human patient who had a liver transplant. Among the T cells, some may be from the graft donor. The chain is built from TRBV30 and TRBJ2-1, with 9 bases that match TRBD2. CDR3 nucleotide sequence: TGTGCCTGGAGTGTATCAGGTCTAGCGGGGTTTGGTGAGCAGTTCTTC. Translating it yields CAWSVSGLAGFGEQFF.